The T cell receptor beta chain under discussion was sequenced for a study of T cell repertoires in cytomegalovirus infection. At the level of the study: Newly reported HLA-C-restricted and thoroughly characterized HLA-B-restricted CMV epitopes were employed. Public TCR beta signatures indicated both CMV infection and matching HLA type. Overall study findings and caveats: HLA-C-restricted CMV-specific TCR beta clonotypes prevailed in the ex vivo response.

This CDR3 has 16 residues. The V segment lost 6 bases and the J segment 0 bases; nucleotides outside the gene matches: 9. This clonotype was observed many times. The antigen remains unidentified. TCRdb fed the reads into MiXCR, producing one record per CDR3 protein. The data contain approximately 990,000 distinct CDR3 sequences, 31% of them singletons. Sequences were derived from cultured CD8+ T cells from PBMCs, sampled from culture after CMV antigen stimulation. The receptor was isolated from a human donor in good health (CMV status not recorded). Some clones in this sample may be carry-over from other donors' samples. This chain connects TRBV12-3 or TRBV12-4 to TRBJ1-1; 8 bases align to TRBD1. The CDR3: CASREQGGIMNTEAFF. CDR3 bases: TGTGCCAGCAGGGAACAGGGGGGTATTATGAACACTGAAGCTTTCTTT.